This T cell receptor beta chain was obtained from a study of T cells expressing NK-cell markers. Background on the study: With respect to HCMV, most of the eight sequenced donors were seropositive, and one was seronegative.

There are 19 residues in the CDR3. With regard to this clonotype: Its antigen is currently unknown.

Study-wide findings and caveats: The dominant NKG2C+ clonotypes represented about 1.0-7.5% of CD8+ T cells in several donors.

With the 5' RACE reads reprocessed, TCRdb shows one record per CDR3 protein and no DNA. The table gives about 120,000 distinct CDR3 sequences; the top ten clones make up roughly 18% of it. The sequence derives from a woman aged 18 to 75 in good health. The chain links TRBV12-2 to TRBJ2-3; TCRdb selects TRBD2, and the lack of DNA leaves this call unchecked. TRBV12-2 is reported as a pseudogene. Material: blood T cells: a sorted CD56 or NKG2C T cell subset, CD4+ or CD8+ T cells, or bulk PBMC T cells (not recorded which). CDR3 sequence: CASRLGETPFGSGTDTQYF.